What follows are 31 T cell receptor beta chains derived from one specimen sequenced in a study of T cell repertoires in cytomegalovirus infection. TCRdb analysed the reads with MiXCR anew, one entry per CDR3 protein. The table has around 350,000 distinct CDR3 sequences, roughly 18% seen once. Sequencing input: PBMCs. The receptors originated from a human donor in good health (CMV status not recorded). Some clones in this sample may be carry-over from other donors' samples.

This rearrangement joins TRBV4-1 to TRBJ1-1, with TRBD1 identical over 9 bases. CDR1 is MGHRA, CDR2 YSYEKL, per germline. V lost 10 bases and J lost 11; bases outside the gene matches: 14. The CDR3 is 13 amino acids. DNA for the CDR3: TGCGCCAACAACTCAGGACAGGGGCCAGGGGCTTTCTTT. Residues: CANNSGQGPGAFF.

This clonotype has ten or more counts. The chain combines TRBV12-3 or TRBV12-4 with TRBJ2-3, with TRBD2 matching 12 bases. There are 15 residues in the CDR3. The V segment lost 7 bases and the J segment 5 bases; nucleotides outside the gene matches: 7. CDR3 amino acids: CASTLLAGGEDTQYF. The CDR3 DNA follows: TGTGCCAGCACCCTTCTAGCGGGGGGGGAAGATACGCAGTATTTT.

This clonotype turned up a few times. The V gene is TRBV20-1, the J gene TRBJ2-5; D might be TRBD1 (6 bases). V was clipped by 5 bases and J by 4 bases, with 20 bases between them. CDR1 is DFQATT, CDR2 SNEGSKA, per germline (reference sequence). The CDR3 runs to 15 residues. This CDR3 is CSARNPSGAGETQYF. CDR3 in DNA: TGCAGTGCTCGAAACCCATCAGGGGCGGGAGAGACCCAGTACTTC.

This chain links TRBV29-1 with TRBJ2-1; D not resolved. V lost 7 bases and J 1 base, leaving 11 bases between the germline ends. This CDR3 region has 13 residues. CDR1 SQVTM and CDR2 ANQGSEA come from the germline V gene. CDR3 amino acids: CSAMGSSYNEQFF. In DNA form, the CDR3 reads TGCAGCGCCATGGGGTCATCCTACAATGAGCAGTTCTTC.

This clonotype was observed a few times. In DNA form, the CDR3 reads TGTGCCAGCAGAGAGACTAGCGGGAGATTTGCTGGGGCCAACGTCCTGACTTTC. It specifies CASRETSGRFAGANVLTF. This chain links TRBV2 with TRBJ2-6; TRBD2 matches at 12 bases. The V gene's germline CDR1 is SNHLY and CDR2 FYNNEI. The CDR3 sequence is 18 residues long. The ends lost 6 bases at V and 2 bases at J; junction bases unmatched: 8.

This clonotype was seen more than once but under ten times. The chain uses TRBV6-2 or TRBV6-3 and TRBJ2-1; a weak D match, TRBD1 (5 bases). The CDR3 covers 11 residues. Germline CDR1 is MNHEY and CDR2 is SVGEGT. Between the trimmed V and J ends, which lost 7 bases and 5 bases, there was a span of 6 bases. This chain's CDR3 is CASKDNNEQFF. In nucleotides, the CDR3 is TGTGCCAGCAAGGACAACAATGAGCAGTTCTTC.

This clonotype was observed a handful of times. The CDR3 DNA reads as TGCAGTGCTAGCCATGGGACAGGGACTGAAGCTTTCTTT. Its protein is CSASHGTGTEAFF. This chain links TRBV20-1 with TRBJ1-1; 9 nucleotides line up with TRBD1. V shed 3 bases, J shed 5 bases, and the junction held 4 bases outside the gene matches. The CDR3 has 13 residues. CDR1 is DFQATT, CDR2 SNEGSKA, per germline (reference sequence).

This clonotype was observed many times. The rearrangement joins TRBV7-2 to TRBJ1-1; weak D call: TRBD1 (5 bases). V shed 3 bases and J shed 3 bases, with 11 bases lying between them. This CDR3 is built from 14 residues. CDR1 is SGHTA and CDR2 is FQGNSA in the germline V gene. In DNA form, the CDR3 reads TGTGCCAGCAGCTTTCGGTGGGGGGACACTGAAGCTTTCTTT. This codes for CASSFRWGDTEAFF. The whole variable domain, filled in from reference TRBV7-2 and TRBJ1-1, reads GAGVSQSPSNKVTEKGKDVELRCDPISGHTALYWYRQSLGQGLEFLIYFQGNSAPDKSGLPSDRFSAERTGGSVSTLTIQRTQQEDSAVYLCASSFRWGDTEAFFGQGTRLTVV.

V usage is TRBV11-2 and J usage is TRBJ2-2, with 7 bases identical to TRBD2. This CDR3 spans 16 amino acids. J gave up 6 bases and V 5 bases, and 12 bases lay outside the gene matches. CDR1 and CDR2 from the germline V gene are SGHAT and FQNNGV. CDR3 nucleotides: TGTGCCAGCAGCACAGCCCGGGGGAGGGCCCCCGGGGAGCTGTTTTTT. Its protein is CASSTARGRAPGELFF.

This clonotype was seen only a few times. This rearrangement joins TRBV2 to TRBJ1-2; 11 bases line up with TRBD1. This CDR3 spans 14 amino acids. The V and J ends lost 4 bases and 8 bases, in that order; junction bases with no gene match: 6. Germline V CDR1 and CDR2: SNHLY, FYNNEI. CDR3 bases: TGTGCCAGCAGTGCCTTGGACAGGGGGCAAGGCTACACCTTC. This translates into CASSALDRGQGYTF.

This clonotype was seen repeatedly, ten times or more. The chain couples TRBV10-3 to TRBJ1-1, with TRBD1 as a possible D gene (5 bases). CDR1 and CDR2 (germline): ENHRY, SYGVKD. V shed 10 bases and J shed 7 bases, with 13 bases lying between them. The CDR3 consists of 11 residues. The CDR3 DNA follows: TGTGCCACCAGGGACGACGGTGAAGCTTTCTTT. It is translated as CATRDDGEAFF.

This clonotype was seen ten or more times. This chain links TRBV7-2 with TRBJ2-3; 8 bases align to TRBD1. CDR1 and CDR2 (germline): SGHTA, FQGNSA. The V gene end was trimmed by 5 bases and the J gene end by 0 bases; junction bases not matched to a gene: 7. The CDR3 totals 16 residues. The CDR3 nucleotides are TGTGCCAGCAGCGACGGACAGGGATTTAGCACAGATACGCAGTATTTT. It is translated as CASSDGQGFSTDTQYF.

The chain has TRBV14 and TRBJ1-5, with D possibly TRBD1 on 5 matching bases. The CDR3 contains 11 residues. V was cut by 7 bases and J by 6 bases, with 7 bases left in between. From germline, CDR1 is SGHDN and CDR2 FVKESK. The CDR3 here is CASIRGQPQHF. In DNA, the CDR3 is TGTGCCAGCATAAGGGGTCAGCCCCAGCATTTT. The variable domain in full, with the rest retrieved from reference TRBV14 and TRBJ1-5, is EAGVTQFPSHSVIEKGQTVTLRCDPISGHDNLYWYRRVMGKEIKFLLHFVKESKQDESGMPNNRFLAERTGGTYSTLKVQPAELEDSGVYFCASIRGQPQHFGDGTRLSIL.

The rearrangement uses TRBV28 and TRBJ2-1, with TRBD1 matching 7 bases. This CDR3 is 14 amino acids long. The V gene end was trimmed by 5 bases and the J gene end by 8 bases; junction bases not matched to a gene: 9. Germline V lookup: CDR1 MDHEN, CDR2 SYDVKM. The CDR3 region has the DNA TGTGCCAGCAGTGCGTCGACAGGGAGCCATGAGCAGTTCTTC. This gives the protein CASSASTGSHEQFF.

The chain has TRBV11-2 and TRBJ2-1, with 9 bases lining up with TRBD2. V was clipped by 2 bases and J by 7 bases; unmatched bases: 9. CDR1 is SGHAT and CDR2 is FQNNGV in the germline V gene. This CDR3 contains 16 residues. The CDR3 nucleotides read TGTGCCAGCAGCTTAAGCGTCGCGGGAGGGAAGAATGAGCAGTTCTTC. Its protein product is CASSLSVAGGKNEQFF.

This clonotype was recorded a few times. The CDR3 nucleotides read TGTGCCAGCAGCCAGGGTAGCAATCAGCCCCAGCATTTT. Its protein product is CASSQGSNQPQHF. The V call is TRBV28, the J call TRBJ1-5, with D maybe TRBD1 (5 bases). Germline CDR1 MDHEN, CDR2 SYDVKM. Trimming removed 6 bases at V and 0 bases at J, with 6 bases between. The CDR3 has 13 amino acids.

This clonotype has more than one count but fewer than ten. CDR3 sequence (DNA): TGTGCCAGCAGCAAGACTAGCGGGAGAGGTGACGAGCAGTACTTC. Translation gives CASSKTSGRGDEQYF. This chain connects TRBV11-2 to TRBJ2-7; 12 bases line up with TRBD2. In germline, CDR1 is SGHAT, CDR2 FQNNGV. V was clipped by 5 bases and J by 5 bases; unmatched bases: 7. The CDR3 sequence is 15 residues long.

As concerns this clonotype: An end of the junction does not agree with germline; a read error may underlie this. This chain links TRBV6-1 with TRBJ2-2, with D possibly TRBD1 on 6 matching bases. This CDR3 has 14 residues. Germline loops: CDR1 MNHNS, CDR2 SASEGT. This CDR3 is CDSRKGQNTGELFF. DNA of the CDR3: TGTGACAGCAGGAAGGGACAGAACACCGGGGAGCTGTTTTTT.

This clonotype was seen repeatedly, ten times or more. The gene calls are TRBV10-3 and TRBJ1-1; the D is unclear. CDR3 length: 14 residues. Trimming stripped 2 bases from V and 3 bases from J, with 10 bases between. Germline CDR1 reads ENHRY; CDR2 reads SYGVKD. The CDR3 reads CAISEAREDTEAFF. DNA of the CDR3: TGTGCCATCAGTGAGGCCCGGGAGGACACTGAAGCTTTCTTT.

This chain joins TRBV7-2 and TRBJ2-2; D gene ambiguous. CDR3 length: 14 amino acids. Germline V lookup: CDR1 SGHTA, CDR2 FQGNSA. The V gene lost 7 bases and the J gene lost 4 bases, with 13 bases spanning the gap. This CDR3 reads CASTPTLGTGELFF. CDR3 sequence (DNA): TGTGCCAGCACCCCGACCCTAGGCACCGGGGAGCTGTTTTTT.

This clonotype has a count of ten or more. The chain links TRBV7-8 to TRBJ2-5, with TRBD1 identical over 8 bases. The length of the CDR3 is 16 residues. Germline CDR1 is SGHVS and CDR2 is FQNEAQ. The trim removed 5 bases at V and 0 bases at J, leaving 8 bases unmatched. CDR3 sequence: CASSERDRWYQETQYF. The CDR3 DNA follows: TGTGCCAGCAGCGAACGGGACAGGTGGTACCAAGAGACCCAGTACTTC.

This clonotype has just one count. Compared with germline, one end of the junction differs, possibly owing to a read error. The CDR3 protein is CASSFSRGDRKTDTKYF. CDR3 in DNA: TGTGCCAGCAGCTTTTCCCGAGGGGACAGGAAAACAGATACGAAGTATTTT. V is TRBV7-9 and J is TRBJ2-3, with TRBD1 matching over 8 bases. CDR1 is SEHNR and CDR2 is FQNEAQ in the germline V gene (reference sequence). This CDR3 comprises 17 residues.

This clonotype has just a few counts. The CDR3 loop is CASSTGENTIYF. The DNA of the CDR3 is TGCGCCAGCAGCACCGGAGAAAACACCATATATTTT. V and J are TRBV5-1 and TRBJ1-3; D gene uncertain. Germline V gives CDR1 SGHRS, CDR2 YFSETQ. V dropped 4 bases and J dropped 6 bases, with 8 bases sitting between them. The CDR3 totals 12 residues.

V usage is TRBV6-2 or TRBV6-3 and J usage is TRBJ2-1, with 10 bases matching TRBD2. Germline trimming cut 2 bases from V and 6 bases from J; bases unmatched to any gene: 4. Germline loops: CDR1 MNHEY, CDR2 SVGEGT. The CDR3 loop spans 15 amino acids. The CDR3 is CASSYGPSGGNEQFF. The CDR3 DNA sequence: TGTGCCAGCAGTTACGGGCCTAGCGGGGGCAATGAGCAGTTCTTC.

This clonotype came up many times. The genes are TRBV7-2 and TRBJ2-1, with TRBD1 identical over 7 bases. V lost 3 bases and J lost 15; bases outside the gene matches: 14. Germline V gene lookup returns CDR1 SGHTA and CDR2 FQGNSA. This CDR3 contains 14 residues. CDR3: CASSLDRDRPWGFF. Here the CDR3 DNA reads TGTGCCAGCAGCTTGGACCGGGACAGACCCTGGGGGTTCTTC.

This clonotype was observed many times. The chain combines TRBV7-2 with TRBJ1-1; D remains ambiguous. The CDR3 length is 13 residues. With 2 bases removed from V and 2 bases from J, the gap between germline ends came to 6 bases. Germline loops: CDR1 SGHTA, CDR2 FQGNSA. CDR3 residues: CASSLIVNTEAFF. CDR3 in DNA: TGTGCCAGCAGCTTAATAGTTAACACTGAAGCTTTCTTT.

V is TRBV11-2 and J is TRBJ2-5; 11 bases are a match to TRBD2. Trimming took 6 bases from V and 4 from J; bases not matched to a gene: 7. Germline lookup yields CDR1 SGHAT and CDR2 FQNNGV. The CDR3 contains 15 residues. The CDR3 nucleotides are TGTGCCAGCAGGCCAGGCGGACTAGCGGGAGAGACCCAGTACTTC. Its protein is CASRPGGLAGETQYF.

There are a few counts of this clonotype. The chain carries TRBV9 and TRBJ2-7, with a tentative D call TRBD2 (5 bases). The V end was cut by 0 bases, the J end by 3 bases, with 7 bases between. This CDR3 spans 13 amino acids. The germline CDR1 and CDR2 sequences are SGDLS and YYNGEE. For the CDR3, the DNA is TGTGCCAGCAGCGTAGGGGAGTTCTACGAGCAGTACTTC. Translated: CASSVGEFYEQYF.

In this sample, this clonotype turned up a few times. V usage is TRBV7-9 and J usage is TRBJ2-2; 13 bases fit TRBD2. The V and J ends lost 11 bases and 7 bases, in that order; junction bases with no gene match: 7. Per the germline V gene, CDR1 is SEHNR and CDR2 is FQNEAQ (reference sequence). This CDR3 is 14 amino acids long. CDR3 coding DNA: TGTGCCCCCGGGACTAGCGGGAAGAGCGGGGAGCTGTTTTTT. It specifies CAPGTSGKSGELFF.

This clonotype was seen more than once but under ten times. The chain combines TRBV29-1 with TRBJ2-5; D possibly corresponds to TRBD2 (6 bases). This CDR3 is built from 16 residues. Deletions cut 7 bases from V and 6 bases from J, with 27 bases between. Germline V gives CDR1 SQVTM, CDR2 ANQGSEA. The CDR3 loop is CSASPSTRDLRKTQYF. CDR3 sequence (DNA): TGCAGCGCCTCCCCCTCCACTAGGGACTTACGGAAGACCCAGTACTTC.

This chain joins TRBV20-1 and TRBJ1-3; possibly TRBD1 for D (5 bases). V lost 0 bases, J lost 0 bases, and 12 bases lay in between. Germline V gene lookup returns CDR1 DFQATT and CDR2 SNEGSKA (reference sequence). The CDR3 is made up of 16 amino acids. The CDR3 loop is CSARDRGWHSGNTIYF. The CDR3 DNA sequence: TGCAGTGCTAGAGATAGGGGCTGGCACTCTGGAAACACCATATATTTT.